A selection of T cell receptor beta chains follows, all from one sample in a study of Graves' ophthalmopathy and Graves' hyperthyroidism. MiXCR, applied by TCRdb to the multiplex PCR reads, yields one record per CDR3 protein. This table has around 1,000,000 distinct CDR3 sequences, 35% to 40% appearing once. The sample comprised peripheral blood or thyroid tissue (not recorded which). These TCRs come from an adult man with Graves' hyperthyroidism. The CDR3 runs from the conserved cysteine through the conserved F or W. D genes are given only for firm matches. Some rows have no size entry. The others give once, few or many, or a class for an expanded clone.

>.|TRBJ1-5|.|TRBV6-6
TGTGCCAGCAGTCCCGTTGGCAGTCATAGCAATCAGCCCCAGCATTTT
CASSPVGSHSNQPQHF
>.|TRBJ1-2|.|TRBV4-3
TGCGCCAGCAGCCAAGATCCAACAGGCGGGGTTGTTAACTATGGCTACACCTTC
CASSQDPTGGVVNYGYTF
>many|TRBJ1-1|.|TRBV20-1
TGCAGTGCTAGAAATGGGCGCAGGGCGAACACTGAAGCTTTCTTT
CSARNGRRANTEAFF
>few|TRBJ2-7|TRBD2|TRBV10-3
TGTGCCATCAGTACTGGGACTAGCGGCTACGAGCAGTACTTC
CAISTGTSGYEQYF
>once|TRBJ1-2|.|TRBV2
TGTGCCAGCAGTGAAGAAAGTGGCTACACCTTC
CASSEESGYTF
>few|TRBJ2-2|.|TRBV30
TGTGCCTGGGCGAGAACCGGGGAGCTGTTTTTT
CAWARTGELFF
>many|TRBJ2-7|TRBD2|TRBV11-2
TGTGCCAGCAGCTTCCCAGCGGGGGGTACGAGGCAGTACTTC
CASSFPAGGTRQYF
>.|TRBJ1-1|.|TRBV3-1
TGTGCCAGCAGCCAAGGACCCGGGATGGCTTTCTTT
CASSQGPGMAFF
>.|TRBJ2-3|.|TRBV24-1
TGTGCCACCAGTGCCGCCCGGGATACGCAGTATTTT
CATSAARDTQYF
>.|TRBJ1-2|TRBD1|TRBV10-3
TGTGCCAGCAGTCCCGGACAGGGGCAAGGCTACACCTTC
CASSPGQGQGYTF
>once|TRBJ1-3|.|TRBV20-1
TGCAGCCTCGACAGCAGCTCTGGAAACACCATATATTTT
CSLDSSSGNTIYF
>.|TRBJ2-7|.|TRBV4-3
TGCGCCAGCAGCCAATCTATCAACTACGAGCAGTACTTC
CASSQSINYEQYF
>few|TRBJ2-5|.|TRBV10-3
TGTGCCAGCACAGCGGCGGGACCTATGAAGACCCAGTACTTC
CASTAAGPMKTQYF
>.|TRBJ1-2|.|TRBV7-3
TGTGCCAGCAGTCCGGTCGGCAGGGTTGGCTATGGCTACACCTTC
CASSPVGRVGYGYTF
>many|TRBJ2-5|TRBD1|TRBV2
TGTGCCAGCAGTAGTCCGGGACAGGGAAAGGAGACCCAGTACTTC
CASSSPGQGKETQYF
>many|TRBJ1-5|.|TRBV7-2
TGTGCCAGCAGCCCATCTTCCAGTAGTAGCAATCAGCCCCAGCATTTT
CASSPSSSSSNQPQHF
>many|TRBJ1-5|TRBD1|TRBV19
TGTGCCAGTAGTGTTGGGACAGGGGGCGTTCAGCCCCAGCATTTT
CASSVGTGGVQPQHF
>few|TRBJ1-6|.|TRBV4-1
TGCGCCAGCAGCCAAGAGGCGAGTACGAGCTCCTATAATTCACCCCTCCACTTT
CASSQEASTSSYNSPLHF
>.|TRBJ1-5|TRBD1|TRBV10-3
TGTGCCATCAGAACCGACAGGGGGGGTCAGCCCCAGCATTTT
CAIRTDRGGQPQHF
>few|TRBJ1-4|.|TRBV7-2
TGTGCCAGCAGCTTAAAATGGGTGAATGAAAAACTGTTTTTT
CASSLKWVNEKLFF
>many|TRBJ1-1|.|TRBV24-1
TGTGCCACCAGTGACCAAGGACGGGCCTACGGGGCTTTCTTT
CATSDQGRAYGAFF
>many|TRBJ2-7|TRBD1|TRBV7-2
TGTGCCAGCAGCTTCACAGGGGTGGGCGAGCAGTACTTC
CASSFTGVGEQYF
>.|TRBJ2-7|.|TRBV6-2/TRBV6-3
TGTGCCAGCACTTCCAGCTCCTACGAGCAGTACTTC
CASTSSSYEQYF
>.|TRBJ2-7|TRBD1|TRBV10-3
TGTGCCATCGGACAGGGACAACCCTACGATCAGTACTTC
CAIGQGQPYDQYF
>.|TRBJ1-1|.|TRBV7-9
TGTGCCAGCAGCTCCGGTCCTTATCATGAAGCTTTCTTT
CASSSGPYHEAFF
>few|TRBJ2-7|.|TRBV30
TGTGCCTGGAGTTCCATCGAGCAGTACTTC
CAWSSIEQYF
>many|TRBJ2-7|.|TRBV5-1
TGCGCCAGCAGCTTGGCTGGGGAGACGTACTTC
CASSLAGETYF
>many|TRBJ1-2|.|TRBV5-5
TGTGCCAGCAGCTTGGCAGAGGGGTCGGGATTATACACCTTC
CASSLAEGSGLYTF
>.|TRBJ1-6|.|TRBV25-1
TGTGCCAGCGAGAAGACCAATTCACCCCTCCACTTT
CASEKTNSPLHF
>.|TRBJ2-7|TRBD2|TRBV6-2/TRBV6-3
TGTGCCAGCAGTTACTCCACAGCGGGAGCCCACTACGAGCAGTACTTC
CASSYSTAGAHYEQYF
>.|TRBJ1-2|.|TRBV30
TGTGCCTGGAGTTCGGGGCGGGCGGCTAACTATGGCTACACCTTC
CAWSSGRAANYGYTF
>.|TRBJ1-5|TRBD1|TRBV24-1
TGTGCCACCGAACAGGGGTACGGCAATCAGCCCCAGCATTTT
CATEQGYGNQPQHF
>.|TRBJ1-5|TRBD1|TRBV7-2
TGTGCCGGCAGCTTTCAGGGGGCCACCAATCAGCCCCAGCATTTT
CAGSFQGATNQPQHF
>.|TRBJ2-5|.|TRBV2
TGTGCCAGCAGTTACTCGATCAAGCGTGCTGAGACCCAGTACTTC
CASSYSIKRAETQYF
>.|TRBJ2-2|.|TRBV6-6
TGTGCCAGCACCCTAGACACCGGGGAGCTGTTTTTT
CASTLDTGELFF
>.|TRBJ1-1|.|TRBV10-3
TGTGCCATCAGTGAGGTCCCGAACACTGAAGCTTTCTTT
CAISEVPNTEAFF
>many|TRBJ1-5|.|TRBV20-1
TGCAGTGCTAGGATCGTGGGAATCCGATCTAGCAATCAGCCCCAGCATTTT
CSARIVGIRSSNQPQHF
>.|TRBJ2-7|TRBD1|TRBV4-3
TGCGCCAGCAGCCAAGATTGGGGACAGAGATACTACGAGCAGTACTTC
CASSQDWGQRYYEQYF
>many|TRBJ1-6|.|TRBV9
TGTGCCAGCAGCGTAGAAGGGCGTGGGTCACCCCTCCACTTT
CASSVEGRGSPLHF
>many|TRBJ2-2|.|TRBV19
TGTGCCAGTAGTATTTCAGGGATCGGCACCGGGGAGCTGTTTTTT
CASSISGIGTGELFF
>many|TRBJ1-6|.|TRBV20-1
TGCACCCTCACTAGGCCTAATTCACCCCTCCACTTT
CTLTRPNSPLHF
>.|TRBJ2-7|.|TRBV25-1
TGTGCCAGCAGTACGACAGCCGAGCAGTACTTC
CASSTTAEQYF
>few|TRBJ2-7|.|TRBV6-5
TGTGCCAGCACCCGGGTTGTAAACTCCTACGAGCAGTACTTC
CASTRVVNSYEQYF
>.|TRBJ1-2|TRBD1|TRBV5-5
TGTGCCAGCAGCCGGGACAGCTATTCCTTC
CASSRDSYSF
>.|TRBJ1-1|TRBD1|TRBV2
TGTGCCATGGAGACAGGGGGTAGGAACACTGAAGCTTTCTTT
CAMETGGRNTEAFF
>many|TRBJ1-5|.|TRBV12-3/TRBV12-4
TGTGCCAGCAGGTTGGGGGGGATGAATCAGCCCCAGCATTTT
CASRLGGMNQPQHF